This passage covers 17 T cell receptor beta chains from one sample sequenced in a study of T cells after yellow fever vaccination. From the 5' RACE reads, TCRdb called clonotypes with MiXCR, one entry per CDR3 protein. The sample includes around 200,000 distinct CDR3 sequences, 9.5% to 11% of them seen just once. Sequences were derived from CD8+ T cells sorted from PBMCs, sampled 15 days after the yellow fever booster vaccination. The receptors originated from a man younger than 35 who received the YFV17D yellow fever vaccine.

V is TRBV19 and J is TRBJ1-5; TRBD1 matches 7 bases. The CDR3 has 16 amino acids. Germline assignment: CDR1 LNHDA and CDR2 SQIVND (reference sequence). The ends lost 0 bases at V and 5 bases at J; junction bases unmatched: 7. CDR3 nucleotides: TGTGCCAGTAGTATAGATAAGGGGGCGGTTGATCAGCCCCAGCATTTT. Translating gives CASSIDKGAVDQPQHF.

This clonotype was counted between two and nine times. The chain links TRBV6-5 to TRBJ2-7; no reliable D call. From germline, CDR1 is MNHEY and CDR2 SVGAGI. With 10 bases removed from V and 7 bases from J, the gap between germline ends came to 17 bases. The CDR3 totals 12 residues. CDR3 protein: CATSSRLWEQYF. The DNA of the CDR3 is TGTGCCACCTCGAGCCGATTATGGGAGCAGTACTTC.

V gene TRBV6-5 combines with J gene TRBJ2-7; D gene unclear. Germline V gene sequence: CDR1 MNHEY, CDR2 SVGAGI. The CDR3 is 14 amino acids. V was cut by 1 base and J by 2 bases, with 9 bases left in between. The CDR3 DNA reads TGTGCCAGCAGTTACTATACTGGCGCCTACGAGCAGTACTTC. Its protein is CASSYYTGAYEQYF.

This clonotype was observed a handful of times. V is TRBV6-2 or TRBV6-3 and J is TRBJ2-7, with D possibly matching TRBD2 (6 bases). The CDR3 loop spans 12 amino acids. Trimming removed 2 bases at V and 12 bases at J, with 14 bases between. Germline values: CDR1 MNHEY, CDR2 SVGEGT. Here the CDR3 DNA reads TGTGCCAGCAGTTACGGAGGGGCGTTTGCGTACGTC. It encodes CASSYGGAFAYV.

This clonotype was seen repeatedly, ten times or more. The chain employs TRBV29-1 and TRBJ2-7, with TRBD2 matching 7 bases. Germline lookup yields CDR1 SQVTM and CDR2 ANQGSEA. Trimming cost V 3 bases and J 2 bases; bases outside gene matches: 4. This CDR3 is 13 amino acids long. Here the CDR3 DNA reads TGCAGCGTTGAGGGGGGGACCCCCTACGAGCAGTACTTC. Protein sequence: CSVEGGTPYEQYF.

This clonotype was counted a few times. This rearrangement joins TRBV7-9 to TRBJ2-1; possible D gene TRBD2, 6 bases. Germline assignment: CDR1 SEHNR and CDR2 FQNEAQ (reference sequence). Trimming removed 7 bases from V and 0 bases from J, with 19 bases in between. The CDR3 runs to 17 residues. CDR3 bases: TGTGCCAGCACCCGGACTACCAGCCCGAGCTCCTACAATGAGCAGTTCTTC. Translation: CASTRTTSPSSYNEQFF.

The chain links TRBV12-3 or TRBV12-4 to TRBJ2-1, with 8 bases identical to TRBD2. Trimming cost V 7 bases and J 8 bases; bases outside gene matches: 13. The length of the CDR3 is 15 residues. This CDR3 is CASTPLSAGGYEQFF. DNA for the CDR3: TGTGCCAGCACTCCTCTTTCGGCGGGGGGTTATGAGCAGTTCTTC.

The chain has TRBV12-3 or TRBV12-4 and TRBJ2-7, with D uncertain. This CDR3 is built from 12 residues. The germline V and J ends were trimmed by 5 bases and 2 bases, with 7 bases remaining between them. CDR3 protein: CASSPAPYEQYF. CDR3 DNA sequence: TGTGCCAGCAGTCCGGCCCCCTACGAGCAGTACTTC.

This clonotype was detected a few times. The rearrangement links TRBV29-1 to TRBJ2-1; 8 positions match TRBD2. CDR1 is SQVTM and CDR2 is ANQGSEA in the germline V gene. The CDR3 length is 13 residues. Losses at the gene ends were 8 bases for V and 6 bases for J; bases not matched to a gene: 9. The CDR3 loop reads CSLGPGGANEQFF. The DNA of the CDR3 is TGCAGCCTTGGTCCGGGGGGGGCCAATGAGCAGTTCTTC.

The CDR3 nucleotides read TGTGCCAGCAGTGACGTAGCGGGGGGATACAATGAGCAGTTCTTC. Translation: CASSDVAGGYNEQFF. The gene calls are TRBV6-4 and TRBJ2-1, with 10 bases lining up with TRBD2. Germline assignment: CDR1 MRHNA and CDR2 SNTAGT. Trimming removed 2 bases from V and 4 bases from J; junction bases left unmatched: 2. This CDR3 contains 15 residues.

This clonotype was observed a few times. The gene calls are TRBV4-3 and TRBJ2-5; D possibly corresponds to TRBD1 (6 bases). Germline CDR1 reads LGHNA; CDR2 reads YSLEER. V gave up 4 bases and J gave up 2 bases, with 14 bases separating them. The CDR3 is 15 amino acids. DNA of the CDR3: TGCGCCAGCAGCCGGGGTCTAGGGGGACAAGAGACCCAGTACTTC. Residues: CASSRGLGGQETQYF.

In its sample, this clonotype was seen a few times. Here the CDR3 reads CASSLGGEANTEAFF. The CDR3 DNA reads TGTGCCAGCAGCTTGGGGGGGGAGGCGAACACTGAAGCTTTCTTT. The J gene is TRBJ1-1, the V gene TRBV5-6, with D tentatively TRBD1 (5 bases). Germline V lookup: CDR1 SGHDT, CDR2 YYEEEE. V lost 0 bases, J lost 1 base, and 10 bases lay in between. The CDR3 is 15 amino acids.

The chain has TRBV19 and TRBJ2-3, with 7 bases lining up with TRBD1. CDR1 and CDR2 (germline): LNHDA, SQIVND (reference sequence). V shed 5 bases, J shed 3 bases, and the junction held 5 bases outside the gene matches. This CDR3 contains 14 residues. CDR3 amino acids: CASSLDRETDTQYF. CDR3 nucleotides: TGTGCCAGTAGTCTCGACAGGGAAACAGATACGCAGTATTTT.

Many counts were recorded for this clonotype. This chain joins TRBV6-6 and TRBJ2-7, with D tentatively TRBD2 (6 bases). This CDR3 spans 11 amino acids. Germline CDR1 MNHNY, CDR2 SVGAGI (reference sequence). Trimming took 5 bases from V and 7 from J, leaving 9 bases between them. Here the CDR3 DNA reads TGTGCCAGCAGTCCCGGACTAGAGCAGTACGTC. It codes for CASSPGLEQYV.

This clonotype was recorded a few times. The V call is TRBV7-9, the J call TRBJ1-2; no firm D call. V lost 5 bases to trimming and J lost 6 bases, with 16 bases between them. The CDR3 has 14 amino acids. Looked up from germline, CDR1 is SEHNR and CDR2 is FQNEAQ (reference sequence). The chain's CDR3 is CASSPSTGADGYTF. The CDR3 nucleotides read TGTGCCAGCAGCCCCTCTACGGGCGCGGATGGCTACACCTTC.

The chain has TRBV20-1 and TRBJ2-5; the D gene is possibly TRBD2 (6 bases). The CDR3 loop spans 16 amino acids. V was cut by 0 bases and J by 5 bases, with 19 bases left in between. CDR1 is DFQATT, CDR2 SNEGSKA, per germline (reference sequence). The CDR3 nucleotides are TGCAGTGCTAGAGATCGGGGCGGGGCCCGCCCGGAGACCCAGTACTTC. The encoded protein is CSARDRGGARPETQYF.

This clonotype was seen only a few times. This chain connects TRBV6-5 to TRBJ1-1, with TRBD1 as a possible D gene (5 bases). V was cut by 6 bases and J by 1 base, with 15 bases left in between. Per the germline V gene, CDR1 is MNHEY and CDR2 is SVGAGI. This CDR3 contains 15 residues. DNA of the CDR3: TGTGCCAGCAGCTTTTACTCAGGGACGAACACTGAAGCTTTCTTT. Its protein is CASSFYSGTNTEAFF.